The clone carrying this T cell receptor beta chain was seen only a few times. The antigen is unknown. This record comes from a study of T-cell reconstitution after alpha-beta-depleted transplantation in children. Findings of the study overall: The main origin of T-cell counts and diversity one year after transplant was newly produced T cells. Approximately two months post-transplant, alpha-beta T cells reportedly originated from several hundred expanded graft clones.

The CDR3 sequence is 15 residues long. Trimming left V 5 bases short and J 3 bases short, with 17 bases between. Germline values: CDR1 SEHNR, CDR2 FQNEAQ (reference sequence). As it was prepared, the TCRbeta library received unique molecular identifiers. MiXCR, applied by TCRdb to the PCR reads, yields one record per CDR3 protein. There are 440,000 or so distinct CDR3 sequences in the sample; around two fifths occur only once, and approximately 30% lies in the top ten. The TCR was taken from a girl aged 2 to 9 with aplastic anemia, due to receive a stem cell transplant. The sequencing used PBMCs, collected before TCRalphabeta/CD19-depleted stem cell transplant. The chain uses TRBV7-9 and TRBJ2-7, with a tentative D call TRBD1 (5 bases). The CDR3 sequence is CASSPRAATYYEQYF. The CDR3 region has the DNA TGTGCCAGCAGCCCCAGGGCAGCCACTTACTACGAGCAGTACTTC.